Detailed here is one T cell receptor beta chain. Antigen specificity is unknown. The sample comes from a study of T cell repertoires in cytomegalovirus infection. Looking at the study overall: Matching HLA type, along with CMV infection, was indicated by public TCR beta signatures.

TCRdb used MiXCR to reprocess the reads, holding one entry per CDR3 protein. There are about 320,000 distinct CDR3 sequences in the sample; around 9.5% occur only once, and roughly 4% lies in the top ten. Study-level results: Carriage of CMV together with the relevant HLA was identifiable through cumulative public TCR beta family frequency. CMV-specific TCR beta clonotypes restricted by HLA-C were the ones dominating the ex vivo response.

The V gene's germline CDR1 is MNHEY and CDR2 SVGEGT. The CDR3 length is 13 residues. Trimming took 6 bases from V and 6 from J; bases not matched to a gene: 7. The sequencing sample was made of PBMCs. The source is a human donor in good health (CMV status not recorded). Some clones in this sample may be carry-over from other donors' samples. V gene TRBV6-2 or TRBV6-3 combines with J gene TRBJ1-1; 7 bases line up with TRBD1. The DNA of the CDR3 is TGTGCCAGCAGGTCACAGGGGACGGCTGAAGCTTTCTTT. Translating gives CASRSQGTAEAFF.